There are a few counts of the clone carrying this TCR beta chain. Its matching antigen is unknown. The sample comes from a study of blood T cells in healthy people across ages. Study-level findings and limits: Both naive CD4+ cell counts and diversity were greater in long-lived donors than in aged donors.

The second PCR ran roughly 7 to 11 cycles with a sample-barcoded 5' primer and J-beta primers. TCRdb recomputed calls from the 5' RACE reads with MiXCR, one row per CDR3 protein. The repertoire includes about 1,400,000 distinct CDR3 sequences, about 40% of them detected once, and around 8% sits in the top ten. CDR1 SQVTM and CDR2 ANQGSEA come from the germline V gene. Germline trimming cut 3 bases from V and 9 bases from J; bases unmatched to any gene: 8. This CDR3 is 13 amino acids long. The sample taken for sequencing was blood. This chain uses TRBV29-1 with TRBJ2-1; 7 bases agree with TRBD2. The TCR sequence derives from a young woman in good health. The CDR3 DNA reads as TGCAGCGTTGATGGCGGGAAGCGGGGTGAGCAGTTCTTC. It translates to CSVDGGKRGEQFF.